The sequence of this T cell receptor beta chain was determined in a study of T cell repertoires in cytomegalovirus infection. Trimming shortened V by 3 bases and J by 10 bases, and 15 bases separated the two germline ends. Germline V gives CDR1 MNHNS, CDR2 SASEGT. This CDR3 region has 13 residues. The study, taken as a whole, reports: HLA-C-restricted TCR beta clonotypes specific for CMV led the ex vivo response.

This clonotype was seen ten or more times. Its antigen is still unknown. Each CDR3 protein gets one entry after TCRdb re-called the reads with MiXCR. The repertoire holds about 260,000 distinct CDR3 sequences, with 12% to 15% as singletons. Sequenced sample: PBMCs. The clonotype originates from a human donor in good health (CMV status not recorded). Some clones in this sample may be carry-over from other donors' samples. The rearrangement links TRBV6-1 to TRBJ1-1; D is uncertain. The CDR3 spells CASSERPVGLAFF. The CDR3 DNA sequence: TGTGCCAGCAGTGAGAGACCTGTAGGCTTAGCTTTCTTT.